This TCR beta chain was captured by sequencing in a study of blood T cell repertoires in COVID-19. On the study more broadly: The study drew acute and convalescent COVID-19 samples from the United States, Italy and Spain. T cells, B-cell-depleted T cells, or PBMCs supplied cDNA or gDNA.

V was clipped by 5 bases and J by 4 bases, with 8 bases between them. The germline CDR1 and CDR2 sequences are MNHNY and SVGAGI (reference sequence). The length of the CDR3 is 12 residues. Authors' analysis steps: From reference gene primer amplification, estimates of nucleated cell counts were derived. Profiled with immunoSEQ multiplex PCR; TCRdb holds only in-frame clones, not every one. D and trimming were read from the DNA, whereas the V and J calls and clone size are those reported in that table. The sample carries about 250,000 clones, about 80% recorded once. This TCR came from a man at least 80 years old with acute or convalescent COVID-19. Sequenced: peripheral blood. The rearrangement joins TRBV6-6 to TRBJ1-2; D may be TRBD1 (5 bases). CDR3 coding DNA: TGTGCCAGCAGTCCGGGGGTCTATGGCTACACCTTC. Residues: CASSPGVYGYTF.